Presented here are 26 T cell receptor beta chains from one specimen sequenced in a study of shared T cell receptors in the human thymus. Only in-frame clones appear in the TCRdb table, and some are missing; sequencing was by immunoSEQ multiplex PCR. In the table there are 500,000 to 850,000 clones, approximately 89% of which are singletons. These data also featured in a second study, about human thymus T cells.

Input material: thymocytes. These receptors came from a boy younger than two with a congenital heart defect.

The chain combines TRBV13 with TRBJ2-3; no definite D call. The V gene's germline CDR1 is PRHDT and CDR2 FYEKMQ (reference sequence). This CDR3 spans 14 amino acids. The V and J ends lost 3 bases and 0 bases respectively, with 7 bases between them. This CDR3 reads CASSLGTSTDTQYF. CDR3 sequence (DNA): TGTGCCAGCAGCTTGGGCACGAGCACAGATACGCAGTATTTT.

The chain has TRBV9 and TRBJ2-2; 8 positions match TRBD2. The CDR3 covers 14 residues. V was pared by 5 bases and J by 5 bases, with 5 bases of the junction left unmatched. Germline V gives CDR1 SGDLS, CDR2 YYNGEE. The CDR3 here is CASRRSGGTGELFF. The CDR3 DNA reads TGTGCCAGCAGGCGCTCGGGAGGGACCGGGGAGCTGTTTTTT.

The CDR3 region has the DNA TGTGCCAGCAGCACGGGACTAGTACACAATGAGCAGTTCTTC. It codes for CASSTGLVHNEQFF. J is TRBJ2-1 and V is TRBV2, with 8 bases aligning to TRBD2. Looked up from germline, CDR1 is SNHLY and CDR2 is FYNNEI. The CDR3 spans 14 residues. Trimming took 6 bases from V and 5 from J; bases not matched to a gene: 6.

J is TRBJ2-3 and V is TRBV4-1; 8 bases map to TRBD2. V trimming: 2 bases; J trimming: 8 bases; junction bases outside the gene matches: 12. CDR3 size: 16 residues. Per the germline V gene, CDR1 is MGHRA and CDR2 is YSYEKL. The CDR3 loop reads CASSQIYAGGHGTQYF. CDR3 coding DNA: TGCGCCAGCAGCCAAATCTATGCGGGAGGTCACGGTACGCAGTATTTT.

This clone was counted a few times. The chain is built from TRBV6-6 and TRBJ1-2; D is perhaps TRBD1 (5 bases). This CDR3 comprises 13 residues. Trimming pared 6 bases from V and 4 bases from J, leaving 12 bases between. From germline, CDR1 is MNHNY and CDR2 SVGAGI (reference sequence). The CDR3 here is CASSRGGGYGYTF. For the CDR3, the DNA is TGTGCCAGCAGCCGGGGGGGTGGCTATGGCTACACCTTC.

The rearrangement uses TRBV11-2 and TRBJ2-7, with 9 bases aligning to TRBD2. J gave up 2 bases and V 8 bases, and 13 bases lay outside the gene matches. The CDR3 totals 16 residues. CDR1 and CDR2 (germline): SGHAT, FQNNGV. DNA for the CDR3: TGTGCCAGCGGCCCATCAAGCGGGAGGAGTCCCTACGAGCAGTACTTC. Protein: CASGPSSGRSPYEQYF.

The chain employs TRBV5-6 and TRBJ2-4; 8 nucleotides align to TRBD2. The germline CDR1 and CDR2 sequences are SGHDT and YYEEEE. The CDR3 runs 16 residues. The V and J ends lost 4 bases and 1 base, in that order; junction bases with no gene match: 7. The CDR3 spells CASSLRSGTAKNIQYF. CDR3 nucleotide sequence: TGTGCCAGCAGCCTCCGTAGCGGGACGGCCAAAAACATTCAGTACTTC.

The chain links TRBV10-2 to TRBJ2-1; no clear D. V lost 3 bases, J lost 7 bases, and 13 bases lay in between. The CDR3 loop spans 14 amino acids. The germline CDR1 and CDR2 sequences are WSHSY and SAAADI. The CDR3 sequence: CASSEGVRSNEQFF. The CDR3 DNA reads as TGCGCCAGCAGTGAAGGAGTCCGATCGAATGAGCAGTTCTTC.

The rearrangement links TRBV6-1 to TRBJ1-5; D not certain. The germline V gene has CDR1 MNHNS and CDR2 SASEGT. CDR3 size: 14 residues. V was pared by 8 bases and J by 5 bases, with 16 bases between. This CDR3 is CASGGRKADQPQHF. For the CDR3, the DNA is TGTGCCAGCGGAGGACGCAAGGCGGATCAGCCCCAGCATTTT.

The chain links TRBV5-6 to TRBJ2-7; 9 bases agree with TRBD1. CDR3 size: 15 residues. J was trimmed by 5 bases and V by 5 bases; bases with no gene match: 11. Germline lookup yields CDR1 SGHDT and CDR2 YYEEEE. The CDR3 DNA follows: TGTGCCAGCAGACTCTCGGGGGACAGGGTCCACGAGCAGTACTTC. Translated: CASRLSGDRVHEQYF. Combining the CDR3 with reference TRBV5-6 and TRBJ2-7 gives the whole variable domain DAGVTQSPTHLIKTRGQQVTLRCSPKSGHDTVSWYQQALGQGPQFIFQYYEEEERQRGNFPDRFSGHQFPNYSSELNVNALLLGDSALYLCASRLSGDRVHEQYFGPGTRLTVT.

The chain has TRBV27 and TRBJ2-1; 7 bases match TRBD1. Germline CDR1 MNHEY, CDR2 SMNVEV (reference sequence). J gave up 6 bases and V 8 bases, and 16 bases lay outside the gene matches. This CDR3 spans 16 amino acids. CDR3 sequence reads: CASGNRGPNRGNEQFF. CDR3 nucleotides: TGTGCCAGCGGGAACCGCGGACCGAACAGGGGCAATGAGCAGTTCTTC.

J is TRBJ1-5 and V is TRBV10-3; TRBD1 aligns across 8 bases. The CDR3 is 15 amino acids. CDR1 is ENHRY and CDR2 is SYGVKD in the germline V gene. V was pared by 2 bases and J by 7 bases, with 7 bases of the junction left unmatched. The CDR3 region is CAISEDRGEGQPQHF. Written as DNA, the CDR3 is TGTGCCATCAGTGAGGACAGGGGCGAGGGGCAGCCCCAGCATTTT.

The rearrangement joins TRBV30 to TRBJ2-5, with a possible D match to TRBD1 (6 bases). CDR1 and CDR2 from the germline V gene are GTSNPN and SVGIG (reference sequence). V was clipped by 0 bases and J by 1 base, with 12 bases between them. This CDR3 has 15 amino acids. CDR3 DNA: TGTGCCTGGAGTGTTAAGGGGGAGCTCCAAGAGACCCAGTACTTC. Amino acid sequence: CAWSVKGELQETQYF.

The chain couples TRBV4-1 to TRBJ2-1; TRBD2 matches 8 bases. Germline trimming cut 0 bases from V and 10 bases from J; bases unmatched to any gene: 11. This CDR3 is 16 amino acids long. CDR1 is MGHRA and CDR2 is YSYEKL in the germline V gene. CDR3 sequence reads: CASSQDSAERGWEQFF. CDR3 DNA: TGCGCCAGCAGCCAAGATTCTGCGGAGCGGGGGTGGGAGCAGTTCTTC.

The chain recombines TRBV27 with TRBJ1-5, with D perhaps matching TRBD1 (5 bases). The CDR3 loop spans 15 amino acids. CDR1 is MNHEY, CDR2 SMNVEV, per germline (reference sequence). V gave up 5 bases and J gave up 4 bases, with 15 bases separating them. CDR3 region: CASSPREGYNQPQHF. Written as DNA, the CDR3 is TGTGCCAGCAGTCCCAGGGAGGGCTATAATCAGCCCCAGCATTTT.

The chain recombines TRBV6-5 with TRBJ1-1; maybe TRBD1 (5 bases). The CDR3 spans 16 residues. V was trimmed by 4 bases and J by 1 base, leaving 16 bases between them. Germline CDR1 and CDR2: MNHEY and SVGAGI. This CDR3 reads CASSSGGRRANTEAFF. For the CDR3, the DNA is TGTGCCAGCAGTTCGGGGGGTAGGCGCGCGAACACTGAAGCTTTCTTT.

V and J are TRBV5-5 and TRBJ2-7, with a possible D match to TRBD2 (6 bases). V was pared by 4 bases and J by 6 bases, with 20 bases between. The CDR3 has 15 residues. The V gene's germline CDR1 is SGHKS and CDR2 YYEKEE (reference sequence). CDR3 sequence: CASSPPGDGTGEQYF. For the CDR3, the DNA is TGTGCCAGCAGCCCTCCGGGGGACGGCACTGGCGAGCAGTACTTC.

The chain recombines TRBV7-8 with TRBJ1-2; maybe TRBD1 (6 bases). V lost 5 bases to trimming and J lost 4 bases, with 26 bases between them. Germline CDR1 reads SGHVS; CDR2 reads FQNEAQ. The CDR3 totals 18 residues. In DNA form, the CDR3 reads TGTGCCAGCAGCACAACACAGCTCAGGGGTTTGGTGGGCTATGGCTACACCTTC. It translates to CASSTTQLRGLVGYGYTF.

The V and J genes are TRBV27 and TRBJ2-5; 9 nucleotides agree with TRBD2. The germline gives CDR1 MNHEY, CDR2 SMNVEV (reference sequence). The CDR3 contains 15 residues. V shed 8 bases, J shed 5 bases, and the junction held 12 bases outside the gene matches. The CDR3 DNA reads TGTGCCAGCGGGGGGTCTAGCGGGATTAGGGAGACCCAGTACTTC. This sequence encodes CASGGSSGIRETQYF.

The CDR3 sequence: CASMRTNEQFF. CDR3 nucleotide sequence: TGTGCCAGTATGCGAACCAATGAGCAGTTCTTC. The chain carries TRBV19 and TRBJ2-1, with D unclear. The CDR3 runs to 11 residues. Germline V gene lookup returns CDR1 LNHDA and CDR2 SQIVND (reference sequence). Trimming cost V 7 bases and J 6 bases, with 7 bases left between them.

The chain joins TRBV5-8 to TRBJ1-5, with a possible D match to TRBD1 (6 bases). The CDR3 sequence is 14 residues long. With 4 bases removed from V and 3 bases from J, the gap between germline ends came to 11 bases. Per the germline V gene, CDR1 is SGHTS and CDR2 is YDEGEE. The CDR3 nucleotides read TGTGCCAGCAGCCTATCAGGGGCCAATCAGCCCCAGCATTTT. Residues: CASSLSGANQPQHF.

The chain has TRBV5-1 and TRBJ2-1; 11 bases are a match to TRBD2. The germline CDR1 and CDR2 sequences are SGHRS and YFSETQ. The CDR3 has 12 residues. The ends lost 2 bases at V and 15 bases at J; junction bases unmatched: 4. In DNA, the CDR3 is TGCGCCAGCAGCTTAGGACTAGCGGGTCGGTTCTTC. It translates to CASSLGLAGRFF.

The rearrangement uses TRBV25-1 and TRBJ2-1, with 9 nucleotides matching TRBD2. The CDR3 runs to 16 residues. CDR1 is MGHDK and CDR2 is SYGVNS in the germline V gene. V trimming: 3 bases; J trimming: 8 bases; junction bases outside the gene matches: 11. DNA of the CDR3: TGTGCCAGCAGTGATCCTCTTCGCGGGGGGGATCATGAGCAGTTCTTC. It codes for CASSDPLRGGDHEQFF.

The gene calls are TRBV14 and TRBJ2-2, with D possibly matching TRBD2 (5 bases). The V gene's germline CDR1 is SGHDN and CDR2 FVKESK. The CDR3 loop spans 17 amino acids. V was cut by 1 base and J by 5 bases, with 17 bases left in between. CDR3 in amino acids: CASSQVSSTDFTGELFF. Here the CDR3 DNA reads TGTGCCAGCAGCCAAGTATCTTCGACGGACTTTACCGGGGAGCTGTTTTTT.

Concerning this clone: Other DNA variants within this sample encode the same CDR3. The J gene is TRBJ1-1, the V gene TRBV29-1; D not certain. CDR3 length equals 13 residues. V shed 3 bases and J shed 4 bases, with 12 bases lying between them. Germline CDR1 reads SQVTM; CDR2 reads ANQGSEA. CDR3 nucleotides: TGCAGCGTTGACGAAGGACTTTCCACTGAAGCTTTCTTT. It yields the protein CSVDEGLSTEAFF.

This chain uses TRBV15 with TRBJ1-2, with D tentatively TRBD1 (5 bases). The CDR3 is 13 residues long. Germline-derived CDR1 and CDR2 are LNHNV and YYDKDF (reference sequence). Trimming cost V 0 bases and J 8 bases, with 10 bases left between them. In DNA form, the CDR3 reads TGTGCCACCAGCAGAGATGGGGGGAGCGGCTACACCTTC. This translates into CATSRDGGSGYTF.